This T cell receptor beta chain emerged from a study of blood T cell repertoires in COVID-19. Turning to the study itself: Acute and convalescent COVID-19 samples came from the United States, Italy and Spain. PBMCs, B-cell-depleted T cells, or T cells provided the cDNA or gDNA that made up the material.

V gave up 2 bases and J gave up 2 bases, with 15 bases separating them. Per germline, CDR1 SEHNR and CDR2 FQNEAQ (reference sequence). The length of the CDR3 is 16 residues. Seattle-derived patients entered the study during active infection and were followed longitudinally. Source study methods: How many nucleated cells were present was estimated from reference gene primer amplification. Measured with immunoSEQ multiplex PCR; TCRdb has only the in-frame clones, and not every one. D and trimming come from the DNA, and the V and J calls and clone size come from that table. The table shows 150,000 to 200,000 clones, with roughly 92% occurring only once.

The chain links TRBV7-9 to TRBJ1-1; no reliable D call. Sequencing was carried out using peripheral blood. The source of this sequence is a man in his thirties or forties with COVID-19, enrolled during active disease. The CDR3, as DNA: TGTGCCAGCAGCTTACATTTGTCCGGGTCTAACACTGAAGCTTTCTTT. Its protein is CASSLHLSGSNTEAFF.